This T cell receptor (beta chain) was retrieved from a study of CD8 T cells in ankylosing spondylitis. The germline V and J ends were trimmed by 3 bases and 3 bases, with 11 bases remaining between them. The CDR3 has 14 amino acids. The V gene's germline CDR1 is SQVTM and CDR2 ANQGSEA. Quantitative 5'-RACE with molecular barcodes produced the TCR beta libraries. TCRdb ran MiXCR on the 5' RACE reads and lists one entry per CDR3 protein. The sample includes more than 300,000 distinct CDR3 sequences, more than 9% of them seen just once. In its sample, this clonotype was seen many times. Its antigen is not identified. General observations from the study: For ankylosing spondylitis blood, a TCR beta motif of 7 or 8 highly homologous variants appeared characteristic. Clones that were linked to disease were CD8+ and were relatively rare in peripheral blood.

This TCR derives from a female donor with ankylosing spondylitis or in good health (not recorded which). The sample was blood, either unsorted or a sorted T cell fraction (not recorded which). V and J are TRBV29-1 and TRBJ2-2, with a possible D match to TRBD1 (6 bases). CDR3 amino acids: CSVDFSGDTGELFF. CDR3 nucleotide sequence: TGCAGCGTTGATTTTTCAGGGGACACCGGGGAGCTGTTTTTT.